One and the same sample provided the 8 T cell receptor beta chains below, sequenced in a study of technical replicates of blood from a few donors. The data were produced by immunoSEQ multiplex PCR, yet TCRdb's version contains in-frame clones alone and is incomplete. The repertoire holds more than 80,000 clones, with roughly 95% as singletons. The sample comprised T cells isolated from PBMCs. These receptors all stem from a human donor in good health.

V and J are TRBV5-1 and TRBJ1-1; tentatively, D is TRBD1 (6 bases). The CDR3 has 14 residues. Germline V lookup: CDR1 SGHRS, CDR2 YFSETQ. V was shortened by 1 base and J by 5 bases, with 12 bases between the two germline ends. The CDR3 region has the DNA TGCGCCAGCAGCTTGAACCAGGGGAGAACTGAAGCTTTCTTT. Amino acids: CASSLNQGRTEAFF.

The J gene is TRBJ2-4, the V gene TRBV19; D not resolved. V was pared by 3 bases and J by 6 bases, with 9 bases between. The CDR3 length is 13 residues. Per germline, CDR1 LNHDA and CDR2 SQIVND (reference sequence). CDR3 DNA sequence: TGTGCCAGTAGTATCAGCAGGTTAAACATTCAGTACTTC. It yields the protein CASSISRLNIQYF.

V gene TRBV6-4 combines with J gene TRBJ2-3, with 7 nucleotides matching TRBD1. The CDR3 spans 15 residues. The ends lost 5 bases at V and 2 bases at J; junction bases unmatched: 7. In germline, CDR1 is MRHNA, CDR2 SNTAGT. CDR3 nucleotide sequence: TGTGCCAGCAGTTTAGAGGGGGCGGTCACAGATACGCAGTATTTT. Translating gives CASSLEGAVTDTQYF.

The V call is TRBV6-1, the J call TRBJ1-5; D uncertain. V was clipped by 4 bases and J by 2 bases, with 9 bases between them. This CDR3 region has 14 residues. Germline CDR1 reads MNHNS; CDR2 reads SASEGT. CDR3 coding DNA: TGTGCCAGCAGTGTGAGGGTTGGCAATCAGCCCCAGCATTTT. It yields the protein CASSVRVGNQPQHF.

The genes are TRBV10-2 and TRBJ2-1; 15 bases line up with TRBD2. This CDR3 has 17 residues. CDR1 and CDR2 (germline): WSHSY, SAAADI. V dropped 4 bases and J dropped 2; count of bases not matched to a gene: 3. The CDR3 DNA sequence: TGCGCCAGCAGTGGGACTAGCGGGGGGGCCCCCTACAATGAGCAGTTCTTC. It translates to CASSGTSGGAPYNEQFF.

This clone was picked up a small number of times. The rearrangement uses TRBV11-2 and TRBJ1-5; tentatively, D is TRBD1 (5 bases). Germline V gives CDR1 SGHAT, CDR2 FQNNGV. Trimming stripped 5 bases from V and 5 bases from J, with 16 bases between. This CDR3 contains 15 residues. The CDR3 bases are TGTGCCAGCAGCCAGGTAGCGGGGGACGATCAGCCCCAGCATTTT. It encodes CASSQVAGDDQPQHF.

This chain joins TRBV27 and TRBJ1-4; possibly TRBD1 for D (5 bases). The V gene's germline CDR1 is MNHEY and CDR2 SMNVEV (reference sequence). The CDR3 is 15 residues long. The ends were cut back, 2 bases at V and 4 bases at J, with 11 bases in the middle. The CDR3 DNA is TGTGCCAGCAGTTTAACTGCAGGGTATAATGAAAAACTGTTTTTT. This codes for CASSLTAGYNEKLFF.

This chain uses TRBV19 with TRBJ2-2, with 14 bases that match TRBD2. Germline-derived CDR1 and CDR2 are LNHDA and SQIVND (reference sequence). J gave up 7 bases and V 5 bases, and 15 bases lay outside the gene matches. The CDR3 runs to 19 residues. In nucleotides, the CDR3 is TGTGCCAGTAGTTACCTGGGACTAGCGGGAGTAGAGTGGAACGGGGAGCTGTTTTTT. This encodes CASSYLGLAGVEWNGELFF.